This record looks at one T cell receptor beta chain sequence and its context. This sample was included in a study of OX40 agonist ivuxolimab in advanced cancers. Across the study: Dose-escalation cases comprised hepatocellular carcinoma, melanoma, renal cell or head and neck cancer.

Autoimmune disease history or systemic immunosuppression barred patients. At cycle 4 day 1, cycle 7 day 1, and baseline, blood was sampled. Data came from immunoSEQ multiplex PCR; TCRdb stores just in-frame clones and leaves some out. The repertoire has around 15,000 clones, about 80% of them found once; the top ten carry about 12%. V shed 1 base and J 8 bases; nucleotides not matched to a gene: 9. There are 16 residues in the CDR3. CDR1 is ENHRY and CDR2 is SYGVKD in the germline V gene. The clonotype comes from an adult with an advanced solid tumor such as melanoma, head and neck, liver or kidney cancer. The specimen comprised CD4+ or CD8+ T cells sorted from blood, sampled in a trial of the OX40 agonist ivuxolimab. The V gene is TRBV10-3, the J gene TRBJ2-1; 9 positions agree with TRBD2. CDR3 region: CAISELTLAGIYEQFF. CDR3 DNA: TGTGCCATCAGTGAGTTAACCCTAGCGGGAATCTATGAGCAGTTCTTC.